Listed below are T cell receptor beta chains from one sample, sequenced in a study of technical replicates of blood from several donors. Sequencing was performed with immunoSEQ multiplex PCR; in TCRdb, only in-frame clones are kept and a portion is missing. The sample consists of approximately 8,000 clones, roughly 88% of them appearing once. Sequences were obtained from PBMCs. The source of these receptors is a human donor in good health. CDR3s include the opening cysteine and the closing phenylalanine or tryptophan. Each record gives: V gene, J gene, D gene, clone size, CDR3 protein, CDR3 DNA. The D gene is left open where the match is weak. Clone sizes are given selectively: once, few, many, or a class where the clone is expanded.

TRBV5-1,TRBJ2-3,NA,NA,CASSLRPSGGGADTQYF,TGCGCCAGCAGCTTGAGGCCTAGCGGAGGGGGGGCAGATACGCAGTATTTT
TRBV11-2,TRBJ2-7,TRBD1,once,CASSPQDRSSSYEQYF,TGTGCCAGCAGCCCTCAGGACAGGTCGAGCTCCTACGAGCAGTACTTC
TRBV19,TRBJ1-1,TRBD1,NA,CASSRQGIEAFF,TGTGCCAGTAGTAGACAGGGCATTGAAGCTTTCTTT
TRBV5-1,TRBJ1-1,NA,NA,CASSVTENTEAFF,TGCGCCAGCAGCGTCACAGAGAACACTGAAGCTTTCTTT
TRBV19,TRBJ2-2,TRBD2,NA,CASKISPGGSGELFF,TGTGCCAGTAAAATCAGCCCCGGGGGGTCCGGGGAGCTGTTTTTT
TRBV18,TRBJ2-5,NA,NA,CASSPSTSSQETQYF,TGTGCCAGCTCACCTTCAACTAGTTCTCAGGAGACCCAGTACTTC
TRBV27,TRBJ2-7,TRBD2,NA,CASSLSGSSYEQYF,TGTGCCAGCAGTCTTAGCGGGAGTTCCTACGAGCAGTACTTC
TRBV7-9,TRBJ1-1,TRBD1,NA,CASSSDRGSTEAFF,TGTGCCAGCAGCTCGGACAGGGGGTCTACTGAAGCTTTCTTT
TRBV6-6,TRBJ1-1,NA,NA,CASNRVDTEAFF,TGTGCCAGCAACAGGGTGGACACTGAAGCTTTCTTT
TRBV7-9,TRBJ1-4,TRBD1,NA,CASSPGQGNEKLFF,TGTGCCAGCAGCCCCGGACAGGGGAATGAAAAACTGTTTTTT
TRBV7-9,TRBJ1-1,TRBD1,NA,CASSLGQGNTEAFF,TGTGCCAGCAGCTTGGGACAGGGAAACACTGAAGCTTTCTTT
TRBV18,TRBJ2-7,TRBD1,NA,CASSPALGQGSYEQYF,TGTGCCAGCTCACCGGCCCTGGGACAGGGCTCCTACGAGCAGTACTTC
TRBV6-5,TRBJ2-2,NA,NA,CASSYEGGVTGELFF,TGTGCCAGCAGTTACGAAGGGGGGGTCACCGGGGAGCTGTTTTTT
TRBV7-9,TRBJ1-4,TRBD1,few,CASSPRQGGEKLFF,TGTGCCAGCAGCCCTAGACAGGGAGGTGAAAAACTGTTTTTT
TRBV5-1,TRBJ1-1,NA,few,CASSLDSMNTEAFF,TGCGCCAGCAGCTTGGACAGTATGAACACTGAAGCTTTCTTT
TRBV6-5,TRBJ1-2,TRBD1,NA,CASSFDGTAYGYTF,TGTGCCAGCAGTTTTGATGGGACAGCTTATGGCTACACCTTC
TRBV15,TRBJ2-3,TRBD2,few,CATSRELAGGPGTDTQYF,TGTGCCACCAGCAGAGAGCTAGCGGGAGGGCCTGGCACAGATACGCAGTATTTT
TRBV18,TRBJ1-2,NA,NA,CASNGQNYGYTF,TGTGCCAGCAATGGACAGAACTATGGCTACACCTTC
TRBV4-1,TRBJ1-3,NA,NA,CASSQGVRFSSGNTIYF,TGCGCCAGCAGCCAAGGGGTCAGGTTCAGCTCTGGAAACACCATATATTTT
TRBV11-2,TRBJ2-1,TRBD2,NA,CASSLGLAGGRRNNEQFF,TGTGCCAGCAGCTTAGGCCTAGCGGGAGGACGGCGAAACAATGAGCAGTTCTTC
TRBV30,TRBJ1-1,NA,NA,CAWSGGYTEAFF,TGTGCCTGGAGTGGCGGTTACACTGAAGCTTTCTTT
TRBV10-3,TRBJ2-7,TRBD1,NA,CAITPGQGASYEQYF,TGTGCCATCACTCCGGGACAGGGGGCCTCCTACGAGCAGTACTTC
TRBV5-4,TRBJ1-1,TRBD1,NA,CASSWDRGQGEAFF,TGTGCCAGCAGCTGGGACAGGGGGCAGGGTGAAGCTTTCTTT
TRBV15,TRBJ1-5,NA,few,CATSRARSVRAGFYQPQHF,TGTGCCACCAGCAGAGCCCGATCTGTTCGGGCAGGGTTTTATCAGCCCCAGCATTTT
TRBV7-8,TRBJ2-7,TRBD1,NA,CASSFPDRGSEQYF,TGTGCCAGCAGCTTTCCGGACAGGGGATCCGAGCAGTACTTC
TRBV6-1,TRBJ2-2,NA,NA,CASRPGVLNTGELFF,TGTGCCTCTAGACCGGGAGTACTGAACACCGGGGAGCTGTTTTTT
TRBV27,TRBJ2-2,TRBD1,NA,CASSILTGGGGGELFF,TGTGCCAGCAGCATCTTGACAGGGGGGGGCGGCGGGGAGCTGTTTTTT
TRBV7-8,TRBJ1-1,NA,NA,CASSLVVRPTTNPNTEAFF,TGTGCCAGCAGCTTAGTGGTTAGACCCACTACCAACCCGAACACTGAAGCTTTCTTT
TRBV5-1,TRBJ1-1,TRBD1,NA,CASRPQGADTEAFF,TGCGCCAGCAGGCCTCAGGGGGCTGACACTGAAGCTTTCTTT
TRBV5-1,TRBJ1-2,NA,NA,CASTLTGDNYGYTF,TGCGCCAGCACTTTAACAGGCGATAACTATGGCTACACCTTC